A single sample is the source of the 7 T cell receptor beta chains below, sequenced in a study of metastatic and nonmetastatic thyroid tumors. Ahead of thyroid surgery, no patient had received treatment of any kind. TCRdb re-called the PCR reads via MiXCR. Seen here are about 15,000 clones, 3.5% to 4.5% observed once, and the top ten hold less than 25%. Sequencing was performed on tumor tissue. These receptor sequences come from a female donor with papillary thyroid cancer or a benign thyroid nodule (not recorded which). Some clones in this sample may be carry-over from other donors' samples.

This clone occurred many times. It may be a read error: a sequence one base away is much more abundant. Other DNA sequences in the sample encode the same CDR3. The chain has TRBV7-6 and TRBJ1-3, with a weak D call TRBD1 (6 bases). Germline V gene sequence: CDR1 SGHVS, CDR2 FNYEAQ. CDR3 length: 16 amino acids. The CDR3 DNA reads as TGCGCCAGCAGCTTAGCTACCGGGGGGCAAGGAAACACCATATATTTT. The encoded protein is CASSLATGGQGNTIYF.

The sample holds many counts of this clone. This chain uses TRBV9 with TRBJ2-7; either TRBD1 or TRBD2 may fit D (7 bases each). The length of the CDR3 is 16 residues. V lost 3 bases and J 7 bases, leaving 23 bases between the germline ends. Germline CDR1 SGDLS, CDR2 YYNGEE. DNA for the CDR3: TGTGCCAGCAGCGAGAGCGGGACAGCCTCCCGGCGGGAGCAGTACTTC. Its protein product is CASSESGTASRREQYF.

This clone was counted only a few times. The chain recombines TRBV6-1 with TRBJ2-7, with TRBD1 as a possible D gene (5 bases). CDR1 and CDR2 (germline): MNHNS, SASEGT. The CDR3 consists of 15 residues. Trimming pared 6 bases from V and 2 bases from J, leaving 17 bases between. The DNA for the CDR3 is TGTGCCAGCAGCCTTTTCCAGGGATCCCCCTACGAGCAGTACTTC. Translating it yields CASSLFQGSPYEQYF.

CDR3 loop: CASSLEVLAESYGYTF. The DNA of the CDR3 is TGTGCCAGCAGTTTAGAAGTCCTGGCAGAAAGCTATGGCTACACCTTC. This sequence joins TRBV12-3 or TRBV12-4 and TRBJ1-2; D uncertain. The CDR3 is 16 amino acids. V was pared by 1 base and J by 4 bases, with 16 bases between.

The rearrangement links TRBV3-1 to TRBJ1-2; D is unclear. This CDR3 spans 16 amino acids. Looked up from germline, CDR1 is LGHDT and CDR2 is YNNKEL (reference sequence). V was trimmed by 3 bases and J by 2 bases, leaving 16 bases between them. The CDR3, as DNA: TGTGCCAGCAGCCATACAATCCCCGACGGGAACTATGGCTACACCTTC. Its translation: CASSHTIPDGNYGYTF.

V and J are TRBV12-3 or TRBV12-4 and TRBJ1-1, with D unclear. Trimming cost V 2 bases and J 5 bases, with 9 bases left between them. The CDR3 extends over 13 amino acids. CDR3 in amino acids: CASSLTVGTEAFF. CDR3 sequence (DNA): TGTGCCAGCAGTTTAACAGTAGGAACTGAAGCTTTCTTT.

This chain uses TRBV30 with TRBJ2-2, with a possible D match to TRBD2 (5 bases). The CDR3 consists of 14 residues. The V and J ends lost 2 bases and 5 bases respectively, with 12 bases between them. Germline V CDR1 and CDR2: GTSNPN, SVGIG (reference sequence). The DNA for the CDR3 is TGTGCCTGGAGTACGGGAATTAGAACCGGGGAGCTGTTTTTT. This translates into CAWSTGIRTGELFF.